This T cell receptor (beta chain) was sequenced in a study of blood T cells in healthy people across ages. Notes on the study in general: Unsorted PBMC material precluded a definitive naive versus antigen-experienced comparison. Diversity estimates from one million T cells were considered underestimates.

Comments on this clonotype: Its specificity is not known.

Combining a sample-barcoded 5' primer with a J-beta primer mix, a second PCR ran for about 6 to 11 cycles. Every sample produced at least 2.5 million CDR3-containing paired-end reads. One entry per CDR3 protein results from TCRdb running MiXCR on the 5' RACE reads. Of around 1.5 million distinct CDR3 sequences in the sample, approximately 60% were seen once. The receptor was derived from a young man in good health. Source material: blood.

For the CDR3, the DNA is TGTGCCAGCAGTTACTGGGACATATCCTTTGGCTACACCTTC. Residues: CASSYWDISFGYTF. The gene calls are TRBV6-2 or TRBV6-3 and TRBJ1-2; tentatively, D is TRBD1 (6 bases). The CDR3 extends over 14 amino acids. V lost 1 base to trimming and J lost 7 bases, with 13 bases between them. Germline CDR1 is MNHEY and CDR2 is SVGEGT.